Following are 13 T cell receptor beta chains from one sample sequenced in a study of blood T cell repertoires in COVID-19. Clones were read by immunoSEQ multiplex PCR, and TCRdb kept only the in-frame ones, dropping some. Seen here are about 68,000 clones, 86% observed once, and the top ten hold less than 7.5%. Input material: peripheral blood. These receptors were taken from a man older than 75 with COVID-19, enrolled during active disease.

This chain connects TRBV5-1 to TRBJ1-2, with D perhaps matching TRBD1 (6 bases). The ends were cut back, 3 bases at V and 7 bases at J, with 22 bases in the middle. This CDR3 is built from 16 residues. The V gene's germline CDR1 is SGHRS and CDR2 YFSETQ. In DNA form, the CDR3 reads TGCGCCAGCAGCTCTGGACAGATAGGTCCCGCAGGTGGCTACACCTTC. Translation gives CASSSGQIGPAGGYTF.

The chain is built from TRBV28 and TRBJ2-1; no definite D call. The CDR3 is 12 residues long. Germline CDR1 and CDR2: MDHEN and SYDVKM. Trimming stripped 2 bases from V and 6 bases from J, with 5 bases between. DNA of the CDR3: TGTGCCAGCAGTTTACCGAGCAATGAGCAGTTCTTC. This gives the protein CASSLPSNEQFF.

The chain employs TRBV5-4 and TRBJ1-6, with 8 bases aligning to TRBD1. The J segment lost 7 bases and the V segment lost 5 bases, leaving 8 bases of the junction unmatched. The V gene's germline CDR1 is SGHNT and CDR2 YYREEE (reference sequence). The CDR3 runs 15 residues. CDR3 in amino acids: CASSDAGTGNSPLHF. The DNA for the CDR3 is TGTGCCAGCAGTGATGCCGGGACAGGAAATTCACCCCTCCACTTT.

The chain carries TRBV9 and TRBJ2-3; D perhaps matches TRBD2 (6 bases). The germline V gene encodes CDR1 SGDLS and CDR2 YYNGEE. This CDR3 spans 14 amino acids. The V and J ends lost 0 bases and 4 bases respectively, with 9 bases between them. CDR3 protein: CASSVGRGADTQYF. Here the CDR3 DNA reads TGTGCCAGCAGCGTAGGGAGGGGCGCAGATACGCAGTATTTT.

The rearrangement links TRBV18 to TRBJ2-7, with 7 bases lining up with TRBD2. V lost 3 bases and J lost 6; bases outside the gene matches: 14. The CDR3 totals 16 residues. Germline-derived CDR1 and CDR2 are KGHSH and LQKENI. The CDR3 DNA follows: TGTGCCAGCTCACCCACTGTGGGGGGGACGTCTGGCGAGCAGTACTTC. As protein: CASSPTVGGTSGEQYF.

In nucleotides, the CDR3 is TGCGCCAGCAGCTTGGAGGGAGGGCCTAATGAAAAACTGTTTTTT. Its protein product is CASSLEGGPNEKLFF. The chain couples TRBV5-1 to TRBJ1-4; the D is unclear. Looked up from germline, CDR1 is SGHRS and CDR2 is YFSETQ. This CDR3 is 15 amino acids long. Trimming removed 0 bases at V and 3 bases at J, with 9 bases between.

This chain uses TRBV6-1 with TRBJ1-6, with D unclear. The germline CDR1 and CDR2 sequences are MNHNS and SASEGT. The V end lost 2 bases, the J end lost 7 bases, and 6 bases lay between the germline ends. The CDR3 is 13 residues long. The CDR3 coding sequence is TGTGCCAGCAGTGAACTGGCCAATTCACCCCTCCACTTT. It specifies CASSELANSPLHF.

The rearrangement links TRBV5-5 to TRBJ1-6; 9 positions agree with TRBD1. The CDR3 spans 16 residues. V lost 4 bases and J lost 9; bases outside the gene matches: 11. The germline CDR1 and CDR2 sequences are SGHKS and YYEKEE (reference sequence). CDR3 loop: CASSLTWGTGSSPLHF. CDR3 sequence (DNA): TGTGCCAGCAGCCTCACTTGGGGGACAGGGTCTTCACCCCTCCACTTT.

The V gene is TRBV5-4, the J gene TRBJ2-1; D may be TRBD2 (5 bases). From germline, CDR1 is SGHNT and CDR2 YYREEE (reference sequence). The CDR3 spans 14 residues. Trimming took 0 bases from V and 9 from J, leaving 13 bases between them. For the CDR3, the DNA is TGTGCCAGCAGCTTGGCAGAAGGCGGGTCTGAGCAGTTCTTC. Its translation is CASSLAEGGSEQFF.

The chain is built from TRBV10-3 and TRBJ2-5; 7 bases line up with TRBD2. Germline V gene sequence: CDR1 ENHRY, CDR2 SYGVKD. V was pared by 7 bases and J by 4 bases, with 9 bases of the junction left unmatched. CDR3 size: 14 residues. CDR3 protein: CAIKPGGIGETQYF. For the CDR3, the DNA is TGTGCCATCAAACCGGGGGGAATTGGAGAGACCCAGTACTTC.

The chain combines TRBV29-1 with TRBJ1-6; 7 bases align to TRBD1. The CDR3 runs 14 residues. Germline-derived CDR1 and CDR2 are SQVTM and ANQGSEA. J was trimmed by 5 bases and V by 6 bases; bases with no gene match: 7. For the CDR3, the DNA is TGCAGCGTCACCTTGGGACAGAATAATTCACCCCTCCACTTT. Amino acid sequence: CSVTLGQNNSPLHF.

This clone was found once. The rearrangement joins TRBV6-2 or TRBV6-3 to TRBJ2-3; unclear D gene. Per germline, CDR1 MNHEY and CDR2 SVGEGT. Trimming took off 6 bases at V and 6 bases at J, with 28 bases between the two ends. The CDR3 is 18 amino acids. The CDR3 DNA reads TGTGCCAGCAGCTTCGCTCGATCCTCCCCGGCGACTTCGGATACGCAGTATTTT. Translation gives CASSFARSSPATSDTQYF.

This clone was observed once. The rearrangement uses TRBV5-4 and TRBJ1-1; 8 bases are a match to TRBD1. There are 16 residues in the CDR3. With 0 bases clipped from V and 4 bases from J, the junction kept 8 bases outside the gene matches. Germline V CDR1 and CDR2: SGHNT, YYREEE (reference sequence). CDR3 loop: CASSLGPTGEGTEAFF. CDR3 coding DNA: TGTGCCAGCAGCTTGGGGCCGACAGGGGAGGGCACTGAAGCTTTCTTT.